This TCR beta chain was identified in a study of regulatory T cells in long-lasting Graves disease. Arm-PCR of CDR3 regions and iRepertoire HTBI primers were the basis on which TCR beta libraries were built. MiXCR was run by TCRdb on the multiplex PCR reads, yielding one entry per CDR3 protein. The sample lists roughly 420,000 distinct CDR3 sequences; around 15% were seen once. Documented time point: newly diagnosed GD, antithyroid drugs for less than 3 months. PBMC RNA served as the TCR library source. Study-wide results and limits: It was in persistent disease that TRBV28, TRBJ1-2 and TRBJ2-5 were favored.

In regard to this clonotype: Its antigen is not identified. A much larger clone sits a single nucleotide away, making a read error possible.

The CDR3 extends over 15 amino acids. The germline gives CDR1 SNHLY, CDR2 FYNNEI. The same sample was also studied in work on T cells in Graves' hyperthyroidism and ophthalmopathy.

The sequencing here drew on peripheral blood mononuclear cells (PBMCs), taken at new diagnosis, from a patient treated with antithyroid drugs. The chain joins TRBV2 to TRBJ2-3, with 9 bases lining up with TRBD2. This clonotype originated in a woman between 45 and 60 years old with Graves disease. The CDR3 DNA sequence: TGTGCCGGCAGTTCTAGCGGGGAGGCCCCAGATACGCAGTATTTT. Protein: CAGSSSGEAPDTQYF. The full variable domain, completed using reference TRBV2 and TRBJ2-3, is EPEVTQTPSHQVTQMGQEVILRCVPISNHLYFYWYRQILGQKVEFLVSFYNNEISEKSEIFDDQFSVERPDGSNFTLKIRSTKLEDSAMYFCAGSSSGEAPDTQYFGPGTRLTVL.